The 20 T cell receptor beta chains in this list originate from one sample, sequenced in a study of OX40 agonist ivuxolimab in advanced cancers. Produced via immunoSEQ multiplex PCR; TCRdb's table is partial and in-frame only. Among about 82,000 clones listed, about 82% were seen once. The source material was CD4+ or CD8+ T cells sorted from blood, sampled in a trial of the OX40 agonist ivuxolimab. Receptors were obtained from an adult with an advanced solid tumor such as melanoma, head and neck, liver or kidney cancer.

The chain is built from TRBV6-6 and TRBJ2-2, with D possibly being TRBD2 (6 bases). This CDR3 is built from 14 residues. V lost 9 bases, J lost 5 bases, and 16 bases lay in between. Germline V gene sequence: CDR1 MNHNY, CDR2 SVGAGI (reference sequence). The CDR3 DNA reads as TGTGCCAGTCTACGGGACTCAACGACCGGGGAGCTGTTTTTT. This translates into CASLRDSTTGELFF.

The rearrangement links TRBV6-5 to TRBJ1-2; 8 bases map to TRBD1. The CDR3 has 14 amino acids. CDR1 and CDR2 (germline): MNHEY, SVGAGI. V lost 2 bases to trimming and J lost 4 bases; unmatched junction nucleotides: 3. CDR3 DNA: TGTGCCAGCAGTTACGCGACAGGGGCCTATGGCTACACCTTC. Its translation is CASSYATGAYGYTF.

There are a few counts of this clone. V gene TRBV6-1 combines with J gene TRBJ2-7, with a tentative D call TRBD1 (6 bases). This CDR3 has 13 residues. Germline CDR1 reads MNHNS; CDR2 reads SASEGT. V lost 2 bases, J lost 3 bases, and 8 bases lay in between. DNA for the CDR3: TGTGCCAGCAGTGAAACAGGGCACTACGAGCAGTACTTC. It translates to CASSETGHYEQYF.

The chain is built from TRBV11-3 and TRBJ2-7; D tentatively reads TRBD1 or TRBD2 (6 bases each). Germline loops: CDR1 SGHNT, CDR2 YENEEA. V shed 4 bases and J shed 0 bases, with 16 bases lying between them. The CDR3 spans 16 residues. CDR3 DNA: TGTGCCAGCAGCTCCCATTCGGAGGGGGGCTCCTACGAGCAGTACTTC. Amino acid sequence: CASSSHSEGGSYEQYF. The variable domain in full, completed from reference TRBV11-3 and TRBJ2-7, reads EAGVVQSPRYKIIEKKQPVAFWCNPISGHNTLYWYLQNLGQGPELLIRYENEEAVDDSQLPKDRFSAERLKGVDSTLKIQPAELGDSAVYLCASSSHSEGGSYEQYFGPGTRLTVT.

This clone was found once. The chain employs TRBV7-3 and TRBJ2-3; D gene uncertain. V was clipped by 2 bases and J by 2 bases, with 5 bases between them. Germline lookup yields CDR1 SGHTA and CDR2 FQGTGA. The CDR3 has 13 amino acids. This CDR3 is CASSLAYTDTQYF. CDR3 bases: TGTGCCAGCAGCTTAGCGTACACAGATACGCAGTATTTT.

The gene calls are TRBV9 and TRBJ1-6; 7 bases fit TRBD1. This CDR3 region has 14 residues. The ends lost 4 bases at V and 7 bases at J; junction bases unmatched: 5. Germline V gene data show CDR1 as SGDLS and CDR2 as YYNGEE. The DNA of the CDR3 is TGTGCCAGCAGCAGACAGGGCCTGAATTCACCCCTCCACTTT. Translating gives CASSRQGLNSPLHF.

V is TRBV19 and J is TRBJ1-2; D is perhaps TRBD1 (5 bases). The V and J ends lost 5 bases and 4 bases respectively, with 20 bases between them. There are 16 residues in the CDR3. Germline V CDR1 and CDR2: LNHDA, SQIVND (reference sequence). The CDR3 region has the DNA TGTGCCAGTAGTCTCCGGACCCGCGGGGGGTCCTATGGCTACACCTTC. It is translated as CASSLRTRGGSYGYTF.

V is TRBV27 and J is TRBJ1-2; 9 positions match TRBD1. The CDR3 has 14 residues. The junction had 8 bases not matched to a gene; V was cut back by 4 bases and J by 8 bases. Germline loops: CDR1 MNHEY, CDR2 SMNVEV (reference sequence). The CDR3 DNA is TGTGCCAGCAGTTGGGGACAGGGAAGCAACGGCTACACCTTC. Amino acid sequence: CASSWGQGSNGYTF.

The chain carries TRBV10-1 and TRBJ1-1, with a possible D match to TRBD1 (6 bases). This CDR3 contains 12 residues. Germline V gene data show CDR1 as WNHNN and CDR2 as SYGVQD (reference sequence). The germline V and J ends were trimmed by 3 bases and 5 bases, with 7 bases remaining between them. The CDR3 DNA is TGCGCCAGCAGTGAAGGGGGGACTGAAGCTTTCTTT. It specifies CASSEGGTEAFF.

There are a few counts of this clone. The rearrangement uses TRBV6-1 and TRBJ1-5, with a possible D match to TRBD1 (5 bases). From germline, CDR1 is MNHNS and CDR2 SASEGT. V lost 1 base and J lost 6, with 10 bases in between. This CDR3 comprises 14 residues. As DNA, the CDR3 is TGTGCCAGCAGTGAAGATCCCGGGACTCAGCCCCAGCATTTT. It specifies CASSEDPGTQPQHF.

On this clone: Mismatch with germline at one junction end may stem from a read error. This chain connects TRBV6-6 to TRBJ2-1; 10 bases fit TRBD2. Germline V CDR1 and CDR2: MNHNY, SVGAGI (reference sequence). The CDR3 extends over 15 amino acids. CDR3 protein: CASSHSSGSLYEQFF. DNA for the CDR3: TGTGCCAGCAGTCACTCTAGCGGGAGTCTCTATGAGCAGTTCTTC.

CDR3 loop: CASSLGSLASYNEQFF. As DNA, the CDR3 is TGTGCCAGCAGCTTAGGGTCGCTAGCGTCCTACAATGAGCAGTTCTTC. The chain combines TRBV7-9 with TRBJ2-1; possible D gene TRBD2, 6 bases. The CDR3 loop spans 16 amino acids. Germline V gene sequence: CDR1 SEHNR, CDR2 FQNEAQ (reference sequence). Trimming removed 1 base at V and 1 base at J, with 11 bases between. Using reference TRBV7-9 and TRBJ2-1 for the parts outside the CDR3, the full variable domain is DTGVSQNPRHKITKRGQNVTFRCDPISEHNRLYWYRQTLGQGPEFLTYFQNEAQLEKSRLLSDRFSAERPKGSFSTLEIQRTEQGDSAMYLCASSLGSLASYNEQFFGPGTRLTVL.

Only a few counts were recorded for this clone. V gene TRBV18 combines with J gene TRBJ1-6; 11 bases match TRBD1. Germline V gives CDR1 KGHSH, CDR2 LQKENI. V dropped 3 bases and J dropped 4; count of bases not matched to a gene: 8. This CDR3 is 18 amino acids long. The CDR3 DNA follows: TGTGCCAGCTCACCCTCGGACAGGGGGCTTGGGTATAATTCACCCCTCCACTTT. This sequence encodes CASSPSDRGLGYNSPLHF.

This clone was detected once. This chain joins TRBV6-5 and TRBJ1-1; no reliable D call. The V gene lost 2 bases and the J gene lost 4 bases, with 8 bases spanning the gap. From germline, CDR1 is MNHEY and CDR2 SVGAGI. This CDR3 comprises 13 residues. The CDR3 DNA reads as TGTGCCAGCAGTTACCAGGAGAGCACTGAAGCTTTCTTT. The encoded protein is CASSYQESTEAFF.

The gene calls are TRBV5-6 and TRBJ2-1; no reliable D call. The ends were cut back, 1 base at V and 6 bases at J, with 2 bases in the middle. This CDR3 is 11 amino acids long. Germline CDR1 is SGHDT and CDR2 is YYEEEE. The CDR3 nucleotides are TGTGCCAGCAGCTTGTTCAATGAGCAGTTCTTC. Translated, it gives CASSLFNEQFF.

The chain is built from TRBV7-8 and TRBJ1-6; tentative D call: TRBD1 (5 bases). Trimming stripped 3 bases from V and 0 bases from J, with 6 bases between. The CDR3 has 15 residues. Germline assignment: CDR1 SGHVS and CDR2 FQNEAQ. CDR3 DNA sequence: TGTGCCAGCAGCTTGGGGGGCTCCTATAATTCACCCCTCCACTTT. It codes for CASSLGGSYNSPLHF.

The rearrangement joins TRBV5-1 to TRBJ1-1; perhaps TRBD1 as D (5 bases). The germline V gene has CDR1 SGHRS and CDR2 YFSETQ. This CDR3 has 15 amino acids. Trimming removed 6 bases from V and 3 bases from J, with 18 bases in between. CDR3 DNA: TGCGCCAGCACCCCGGCCGGGGCTCCCCACACTGAAGCTTTCTTT. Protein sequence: CASTPAGAPHTEAFF.

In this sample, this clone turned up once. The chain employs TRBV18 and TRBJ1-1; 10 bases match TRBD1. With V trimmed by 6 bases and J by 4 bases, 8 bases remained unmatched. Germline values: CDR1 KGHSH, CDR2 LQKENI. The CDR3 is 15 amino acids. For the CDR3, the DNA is TGTGCCAGCTCCCCAGACAGGGGGCAAGGCACTGAAGCTTTCTTT. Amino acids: CASSPDRGQGTEAFF.

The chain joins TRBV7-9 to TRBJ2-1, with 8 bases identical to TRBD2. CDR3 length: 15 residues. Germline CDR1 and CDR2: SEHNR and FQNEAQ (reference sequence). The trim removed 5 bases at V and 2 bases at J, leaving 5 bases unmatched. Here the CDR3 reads CASSGQLAAYNEQFF. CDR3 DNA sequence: TGTGCCAGCAGCGGTCAACTAGCGGCCTACAATGAGCAGTTCTTC. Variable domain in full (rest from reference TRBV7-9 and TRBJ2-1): DTGVSQNPRHKITKRGQNVTFRCDPISEHNRLYWYRQTLGQGPEFLTYFQNEAQLEKSRLLSDRFSAERPKGSFSTLEIQRTEQGDSAMYLCASSGQLAAYNEQFFGPGTRLTVL.

CDR3 bases: TGTGCCAGCAGCTGGGACAGGGCGGGTGGAACTAATGAAAAACTGTTTTTT. Its translation: CASSWDRAGGTNEKLFF. The genes are TRBV7-2 and TRBJ1-4, with TRBD1 matching 9 bases. This CDR3 has 17 residues. With V trimmed by 4 bases and J by 1 base, 7 bases remained unmatched. Germline CDR1 and CDR2: SGHTA and FQGNSA. The complete variable domain, with remaining parts taken from reference TRBV7-2 and TRBJ1-4, reads GAGVSQSPSNKVTEKGKDVELRCDPISGHTALYWYRQSLGQGLEFLIYFQGNSAPDKSGLPSDRFSAERTGGSVSTLTIQRTQQEDSAVYLCASSWDRAGGTNEKLFFGSGTQLSVL.